This T cell receptor beta chain is from a study of blood T cell repertoires in COVID-19. The CDR3 is 17 residues long. Germline V CDR1 and CDR2: SGHRS, YFSETQ. Trimming took 4 bases from V and 6 from J; bases not matched to a gene: 14. It was during active infection that Seattle patients were enrolled and then longitudinally followed. The protocol was immunoSEQ multiplex PCR, while the TCRdb copy is restricted to in-frame clones and leaves out a portion. The table has nearly 250,000 clones, roughly 83% seen once; the top ten hold about 5.4%. This sequence was found in a woman of 80 years or more with COVID-19, enrolled during active disease. The specimen was peripheral blood. This rearrangement joins TRBV5-1 to TRBJ2-5, with 11 positions matching TRBD2. The CDR3 nucleotides read TGCGCCAGCAGCCTGACTTTTGCTAGCGGGGGGCGAAAGACCCAGTACTTC. Translation gives CASSLTFASGGRKTQYF.